This entry lists 13 T cell receptor beta chains sequenced from one sample in a study of blood T cell repertoires in COVID-19. The table came from immunoSEQ multiplex PCR; TCRdb's copy has only in-frame clones and leaves some out. The table records about 14,000 clones, roughly 87% of them present only once. Sequenced input: peripheral blood. These receptors were taken from a human donor in a cohort sampled during active COVID-19.

The rearrangement joins TRBV29-1 to TRBJ2-3, with 9 bases fitting TRBD2. The CDR3 runs 13 residues. Trimming at V came to 7 bases and at J to 8 bases, leaving 10 bases not matched to a gene. Germline assignment: CDR1 SQVTM and CDR2 ANQGSEA. CDR3 DNA: TGCAGCGCAGAGCGGGAGGCCGGGGGTACGCAGTATTTT. As protein: CSAEREAGGTQYF.

The chain couples TRBV9 to TRBJ2-7; 14 positions match TRBD2. Trimming took 2 bases from V and 4 from J; bases not matched to a gene: 11. The CDR3 length is 18 residues. Germline loops: CDR1 SGDLS, CDR2 YYNGEE. CDR3 nucleotide sequence: TGTGCCAGCAGCGTCGGGACTAGCGGGAGAAGACTTGGGTACGAGCAGTACTTC. Residues: CASSVGTSGRRLGYEQYF.

This chain links TRBV11-2 with TRBJ1-5; 7 bases line up with TRBD1. The CDR3 contains 16 residues. After removal of 5 bases from V and 5 bases from J, the junction contained 12 bases not matched to a gene. In germline, CDR1 is SGHAT, CDR2 FQNNGV. This CDR3 reads CASSPRTGLADQPQHF. CDR3 DNA sequence: TGTGCCAGCAGCCCCCGGACAGGATTAGCGGATCAGCCCCAGCATTTT. Combining the CDR3 with reference TRBV11-2 and TRBJ1-5 gives the whole variable domain EAGVAQSPRYKIIEKRQSVAFWCNPISGHATLYWYQQILGQGPKLLIQFQNNGVVDDSQLPKDRFSAERLKGVDSTLKIQPAKLEDSAVYLCASSPRTGLADQPQHFGDGTRLSIL.

V and J are TRBV5-5 and TRBJ2-7, with a weak D call TRBD1 (6 bases). Germline V CDR1 and CDR2: SGHKS, YYEKEE (reference sequence). The V end was cut by 1 base, the J end by 4 bases, with 15 bases between. This CDR3 region has 15 residues. CDR3 sequence: CASSLFVGAKYEQYF. In DNA form, the CDR3 reads TGTGCCAGCAGCTTGTTTGTGGGGGCGAAGTACGAGCAGTACTTC. Supplemented by reference TRBV5-5 and TRBJ2-7, the full variable domain reads DAGVTQSPTHLIKTRGQQVTLRCSPISGHKSVSWYQQVLGQGPQFIFQYYEKEERGRGNFPDRFSARQFPNYSSELNVNALLLGDSALYLCASSLFVGAKYEQYFGPGTRLTVT.

V gene TRBV7-3 combines with J gene TRBJ2-5, with a tentative D call TRBD2 (6 bases). Trimming left V 2 bases short and J 2 bases short, with 12 bases between. The CDR3 runs to 15 residues. Germline CDR1 SGHTA, CDR2 FQGTGA. Here the CDR3 reads CASSLAGGAQETQYF. The CDR3 coding sequence is TGTGCCAGCAGCTTAGCGGGCGGGGCTCAAGAGACCCAGTACTTC.

The V gene is TRBV6-6, the J gene TRBJ1-1, with TRBD1 matching 10 bases. This CDR3 is 14 amino acids long. Per germline, CDR1 MNHNY and CDR2 SVGAGI (reference sequence). The J segment lost 5 bases and the V segment lost 2 bases, leaving 2 bases of the junction unmatched. In nucleotides, the CDR3 is TGTGCCAGCAGTTACGTGGGACAGGGGACTGAAGCTTTCTTT. Encoded protein: CASSYVGQGTEAFF.

The chain employs TRBV27 and TRBJ2-1; 12 bases align to TRBD2. The CDR3 contains 15 residues. Per germline, CDR1 MNHEY and CDR2 SMNVEV (reference sequence). Unmatched junction bases numbered 6, after V lost 7 bases and J lost 5 bases. This CDR3 is CASMGLAGGDNEQFF. The CDR3 DNA reads as TGTGCCAGCATGGGACTAGCGGGCGGAGACAATGAGCAGTTCTTC.

The J gene is TRBJ1-4, the V gene TRBV4-1; D is unclear. The CDR3 has 13 residues. The V gene lost 1 base and the J gene lost 5 bases, with 5 bases spanning the gap. Germline V CDR1 and CDR2: MGHRA, YSYEKL. The CDR3: CASSQAINEKLFF. The DNA of the CDR3 is TGCGCCAGCAGCCAAGCTATAAATGAAAAACTGTTTTTT.

The V gene is TRBV25-1, the J gene TRBJ1-5; D gene unclear. Trimming shortened V by 1 base and J by 2 bases, and 3 bases separated the two germline ends. Germline CDR1 is MGHDK and CDR2 is SYGVNS. The CDR3 runs to 13 residues. In nucleotides, the CDR3 is TGTGCCAGCAGTGAATTCGGCAATCAGCCCCAGCATTTT. Translation gives CASSEFGNQPQHF.

This chain connects TRBV27 to TRBJ2-1; 8 bases line up with TRBD1. This CDR3 has 16 amino acids. V lost 5 bases and J lost 2; bases outside the gene matches: 8. From germline, CDR1 is MNHEY and CDR2 SMNVEV (reference sequence). CDR3 in DNA: TGTGCCAGCAGTAGAGACAGGACAGGGCCCTACAATGAGCAGTTCTTC. It yields the protein CASSRDRTGPYNEQFF.

The rearrangement links TRBV28 to TRBJ2-1; tentatively, D is TRBD2 (5 bases). The CDR3 is 16 amino acids. Germline CDR1 reads MDHEN; CDR2 reads SYDVKM. V was pared by 6 bases and J by 6 bases, with 21 bases between. This CDR3 is CASSPRAEPRFNEQFF. CDR3 sequence (DNA): TGTGCCAGCAGCCCGAGGGCCGAACCCAGGTTCAATGAGCAGTTCTTC. Complete variable domain (other parts from reference TRBV28 and TRBJ2-1): DVKVTQSSRYLVKRTGEKVFLECVQDMDHENMFWYRQDPGLGLRLIYFSYDVKMKEKGDIPEGYSVSREKKERFSLILESASTNQTSMYLCASSPRAEPRFNEQFFGPGTRLTVL.

CDR3: CAWSVSGDARQYF. CDR3 in DNA: TGTGCCTGGAGTGTATCAGGGGACGCCCGCCAGTACTTC. V and J are TRBV30 and TRBJ2-5; D possibly corresponds to TRBD1 (6 bases). Germline CDR1 GTSNPN, CDR2 SVGIG (reference sequence). Trimming removed 0 bases at V and 10 bases at J, with 15 bases between. CDR3 length: 13 residues.

The chain combines TRBV7-2 with TRBJ2-5, with TRBD2 as a possible D gene (6 bases). The CDR3 is 15 amino acids. V dropped 1 base and J dropped 4 bases, with 13 bases sitting between them. The germline V gene has CDR1 SGHTA and CDR2 FQGNSA. DNA of the CDR3: TGTGCCAGCAGCTTAGACGCGGGGAGGTCAGAGACCCAGTACTTC. Translated, it gives CASSLDAGRSETQYF.